This T cell receptor beta chain is from a study of T cell responses to AZD1222 COVID-19 vaccine. Method: immunoSEQ multiplex PCR; TCRdb's copy keeps in-frame clones and lacks some. The sample has roughly 120,000 clones, 92% seen once; the top ten hold roughly 1.6%. Note on this clone: What it binds is unknown.

Study observations and caveats: Only a handful of AZD1222 recipients, several in all, had baseline seropositivity. Nearly half of spike-specific TCRs reportedly target unmutated variant regions.

The TCR sequence derives from an adult who received the AZD1222 COVID-19 vaccine. This specimen consisted of peripheral blood, obtained 28 days after the second AZD1222 dose.

As DNA, the CDR3 is TGTGCCTGGAGTCGAGGCACAGATACGCAGTATTTT. This gives the protein CAWSRGTDTQYF. The chain carries TRBV30 and TRBJ2-3; D not certain. Germline V gene lookup returns CDR1 GTSNPN and CDR2 SVGIG (reference sequence). The CDR3 totals 12 residues. V shed 2 bases and J shed 1 base, with 4 bases lying between them.